This is a list of T cell receptor beta chains from one sample in a study of regulatory T cells in long-lasting Graves disease. A single record per CDR3 protein comes from TCRdb applying MiXCR to the multiplex PCR reads. The sample records about 560,000 distinct CDR3 sequences, roughly 16% being singletons. These sequences were also reported in another study, on T cells in Graves' hyperthyroidism and ophthalmopathy.

The material was peripheral blood mononuclear cells (PBMCs), obtained at new diagnosis, from a patient treated with antithyroid drugs. The receptors stem from a man younger than 35 with Graves disease. Each CDR3 is given with its conserved first and last residue. The order of the fields is V gene, CDR3 length, D gene, J gene, clone size, CDR3 protein, CDR3 DNA. A D gene is named only where the DNA matches it firmly. Size is omitted from some rows. Given values are once, few, many or a class for expanded clones.

v_gene: TRBV24-1; len: 18; d_gene: TRBD2; j_gene: TRBJ2-3; abundance: few; CDR3aa: CATSDHSSGSSGTDTQYF; CDR3nt: TGTGCCACCAGTGACCACTCTAGCGGGAGTTCAGGCACAGATACGCAGTATTTT
v_gene: TRBV5-4; len: 15; d_gene: TRBD1; j_gene: TRBJ1-1; abundance: .; CDR3aa: CASSLGETGGQKAFF; CDR3nt: TGTGCCAGCAGCTTGGGGGAAACAGGGGGGCAGAAAGCTTTCTTT
v_gene: TRBV27; len: 19; d_gene: TRBD1; j_gene: TRBJ1-5; abundance: few; CDR3aa: CASSPFRDRAKGSNQPQHF; CDR3nt: TGTGCCAGCAGCCCGTTCCGGGACAGGGCAAAAGGGAGCAATCAGCCCCAGCATTTT
v_gene: TRBV2; len: 16; d_gene: TRBD1; j_gene: TRBJ1-5; abundance: many; CDR3aa: CASRPGFSDRGQPQHF; CDR3nt: TGTGCCAGCAGGCCGGGGTTTTCCGACAGGGGTCAGCCCCAGCATTTT
v_gene: TRBV28; len: 15; d_gene: TRBD2; j_gene: TRBJ2-5; abundance: few; CDR3aa: CASSPRASGRETQYF; CDR3nt: TGTGCCAGCAGCCCACGAGCTAGCGGGAGGGAGACCCAGTACTTC
v_gene: TRBV7-2; len: 12; d_gene: TRBD1; j_gene: TRBJ2-5; abundance: few; CDR3aa: CASSLRGQTQYF; CDR3nt: TGTGCCAGCAGCTTAAGGGGGCAAACCCAGTACTTC
v_gene: TRBV5-5; len: 13; d_gene: .; j_gene: TRBJ1-2; abundance: few; CDR3aa: CASSLTGRNGYTF; CDR3nt: TGTGCCAGCAGCCTCACAGGGAGGAATGGCTACACCTTC
v_gene: TRBV29-1; len: 14; d_gene: .; j_gene: TRBJ2-7; abundance: .; CDR3aa: CSVEDPSGLREQYF; CDR3nt: TGCAGCGTTGAAGATCCATCAGGCCTACGAGAGCAGTACTTC
v_gene: TRBV7-9; len: 14; d_gene: .; j_gene: TRBJ1-2; abundance: many; CDR3aa: CASSPPAKTYGYTF; CDR3nt: TGTGCCAGCAGCCCCCCAGCTAAAACCTATGGCTACACCTTC
v_gene: TRBV5-1; len: 16; d_gene: .; j_gene: TRBJ1-1; abundance: many; CDR3aa: CASSLEVSRQGRGAFF; CDR3nt: TGCGCCAGCAGCTTGGAGGTGAGCCGGCAGGGTAGGGGAGCTTTCTTT
v_gene: TRBV28; len: 11; d_gene: .; j_gene: TRBJ1-2; abundance: many; CDR3aa: CASSRPYGYTF; CDR3nt: TGTGCCAGCAGTAGGCCCTATGGCTACACCTTC
v_gene: TRBV28; len: 18; d_gene: TRBD1; j_gene: TRBJ2-3; abundance: .; CDR3aa: CASSSLPGQGSLSDTQYF; CDR3nt: TGTGCCAGCAGTTCGCTGCCGGGACAGGGGAGTTTATCAGATACGCAGTATTTT
v_gene: TRBV28; len: 15; d_gene: .; j_gene: TRBJ2-1; abundance: .; CDR3aa: CASIRGGLTYNEQFF; CDR3nt: TGTGCCAGCATCAGGGGAGGCCTTACCTACAATGAGCAGTTCTTC
v_gene: TRBV10-1; len: 14; d_gene: TRBD1; j_gene: TRBJ2-7; abundance: many; CDR3aa: CASRRQGPAYEQYF; CDR3nt: TGCGCCAGCCGACGACAGGGGCCGGCCTACGAGCAGTACTTC
v_gene: TRBV29-1; len: 16; d_gene: TRBD2; j_gene: TRBJ2-3; abundance: few; CDR3aa: CSVEDPGLAGTDTQYF; CDR3nt: TGCAGCGTTGAAGACCCCGGACTAGCGGGTACAGATACGCAGTATTTT
v_gene: TRBV28; len: 15; d_gene: .; j_gene: TRBJ2-7; abundance: many; CDR3aa: CASSLAGEGGYEQYF; CDR3nt: TGTGCCAGCAGTTTAGCGGGAGAGGGGGGATACGAGCAGTACTTC
v_gene: TRBV2; len: 14; d_gene: TRBD2; j_gene: TRBJ2-1; abundance: many; CDR3aa: CASRGTSGNNEQFF; CDR3nt: TGTGCCAGCAGGGGGACTAGCGGAAACAATGAGCAGTTCTTC
v_gene: TRBV5-1; len: 13; d_gene: TRBD2; j_gene: TRBJ2-1; abundance: many; CDR3aa: CASRWEGSDEQFF; CDR3nt: TGCGCCAGCAGGTGGGAGGGCAGTGATGAGCAGTTCTTC
v_gene: TRBV29-1; len: 14; d_gene: .; j_gene: TRBJ1-5; abundance: .; CDR3aa: CSVEVEYSNQPQHF; CDR3nt: TGCAGCGTTGAAGTCGAGTATAGCAATCAGCCCCAGCATTTT
v_gene: TRBV13; len: 14; d_gene: .; j_gene: TRBJ2-7; abundance: .; CDR3aa: CASSPSADRDEQYF; CDR3nt: TGTGCCAGCAGCCCGTCAGCGGATAGGGACGAGCAGTACTTC
v_gene: TRBV4-1; len: 15; d_gene: .; j_gene: TRBJ2-2; abundance: .; CDR3aa: CASSQGGSSWGELFF; CDR3nt: TGCGCCAGCAGCCAAGGAGGTAGTTCGTGGGGGGAGCTGTTTTTT
v_gene: TRBV20-1; len: 17; d_gene: .; j_gene: TRBJ2-1; abundance: .; CDR3aa: CSARAPERGFSYNEQFF; CDR3nt: TGCAGTGCTAGAGCACCCGAACGGGGATTCTCCTACAATGAGCAGTTCTTC